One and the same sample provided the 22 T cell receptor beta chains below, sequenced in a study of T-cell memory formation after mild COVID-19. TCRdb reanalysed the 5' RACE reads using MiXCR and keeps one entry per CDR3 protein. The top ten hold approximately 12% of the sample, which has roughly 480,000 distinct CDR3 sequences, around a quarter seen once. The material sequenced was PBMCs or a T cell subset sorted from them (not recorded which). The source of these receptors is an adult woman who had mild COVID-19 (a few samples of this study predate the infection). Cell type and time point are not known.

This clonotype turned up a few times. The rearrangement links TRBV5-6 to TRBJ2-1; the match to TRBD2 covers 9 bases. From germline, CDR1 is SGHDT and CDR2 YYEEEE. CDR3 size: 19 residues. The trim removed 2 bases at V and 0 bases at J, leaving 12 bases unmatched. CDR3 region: CASSFYRGLAGYSYNEQFF. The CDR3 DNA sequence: TGTGCCAGCAGCTTCTACCGGGGACTAGCTGGCTACTCCTACAATGAGCAGTTCTTC.

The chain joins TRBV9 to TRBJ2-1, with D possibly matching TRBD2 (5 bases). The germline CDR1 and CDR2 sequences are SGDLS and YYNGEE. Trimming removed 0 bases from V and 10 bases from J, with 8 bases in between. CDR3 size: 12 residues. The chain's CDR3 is CASSVGASEQFF. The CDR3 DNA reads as TGTGCCAGCAGCGTAGGGGCTAGCGAGCAGTTCTTC. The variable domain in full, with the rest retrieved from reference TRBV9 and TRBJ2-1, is DSGVTQTPKHLITATGQRVTLRCSPRSGDLSVYWYQQSLDQGLQFLIQYYNGEERAKGNILERFSAQQFPDLHSELNLSSLELGDSALYFCASSVGASEQFFGPGTRLTVL.

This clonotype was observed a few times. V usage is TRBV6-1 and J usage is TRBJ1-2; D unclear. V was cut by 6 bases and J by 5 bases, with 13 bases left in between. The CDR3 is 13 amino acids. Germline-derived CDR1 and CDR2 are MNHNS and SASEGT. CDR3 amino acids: CASSHDLGYGYTF. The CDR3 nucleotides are TGTGCCAGCAGCCACGACCTCGGTTATGGCTACACCTTC.

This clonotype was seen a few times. Here the CDR3 DNA reads TGCGCCAGCAGCCAAGAAACGGGTTTTAATAATTCACCCCTCCACTTT. Protein product: CASSQETGFNNSPLHF. This chain joins TRBV4-1 and TRBJ1-6; no reliable D call. Trimming removed 0 bases at V and 5 bases at J, with 11 bases between. This CDR3 is built from 16 residues. The germline V gene has CDR1 MGHRA and CDR2 YSYEKL.

CDR3 residues: CASSLAGDRPWEQYF. The DNA for the CDR3 is TGTGCCAGCAGCTTAGCGGGGGACAGACCCTGGGAGCAGTACTTC. The V and J genes are TRBV7-9 and TRBJ2-7, with 7 bases identical to TRBD1. Germline values: CDR1 SEHNR, CDR2 FQNEAQ (reference sequence). V gave up 0 bases and J gave up 7 bases; unmatched junction bases: 9. This CDR3 is built from 15 residues.

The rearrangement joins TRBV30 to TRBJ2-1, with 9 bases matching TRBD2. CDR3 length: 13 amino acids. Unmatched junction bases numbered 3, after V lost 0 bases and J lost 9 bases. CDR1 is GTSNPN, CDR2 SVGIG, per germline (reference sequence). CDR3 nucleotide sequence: TGTGCCTGGAGTGTATCTAGCGGGGTTGAGCAGTTCTTC. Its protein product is CAWSVSSGVEQFF.

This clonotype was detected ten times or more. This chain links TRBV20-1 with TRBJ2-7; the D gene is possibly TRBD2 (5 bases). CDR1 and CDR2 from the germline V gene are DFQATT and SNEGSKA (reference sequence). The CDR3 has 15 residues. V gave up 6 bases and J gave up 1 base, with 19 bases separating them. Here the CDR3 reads CSAPEPSSLSYEQYF. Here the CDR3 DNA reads TGCAGTGCCCCGGAGCCTAGCTCTCTTTCCTACGAGCAGTACTTC.

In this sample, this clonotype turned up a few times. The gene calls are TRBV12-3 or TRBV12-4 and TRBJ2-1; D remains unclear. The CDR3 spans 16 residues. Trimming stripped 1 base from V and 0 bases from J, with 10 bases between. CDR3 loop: CASSLGTMVSYNEQFF. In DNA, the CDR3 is TGTGCCAGCAGTTTAGGGACGATGGTCTCCTACAATGAGCAGTTCTTC.

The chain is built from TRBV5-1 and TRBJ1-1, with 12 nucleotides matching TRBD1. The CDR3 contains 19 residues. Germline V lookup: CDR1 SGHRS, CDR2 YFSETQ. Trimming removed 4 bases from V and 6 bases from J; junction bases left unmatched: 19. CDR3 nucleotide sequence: TGCGCCAGCAGCCCGGAGTCGGGACAGGGGGCTGGTTTAGGCGCTGAAGCTTTCTTT. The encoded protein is CASSPESGQGAGLGAEAFF.

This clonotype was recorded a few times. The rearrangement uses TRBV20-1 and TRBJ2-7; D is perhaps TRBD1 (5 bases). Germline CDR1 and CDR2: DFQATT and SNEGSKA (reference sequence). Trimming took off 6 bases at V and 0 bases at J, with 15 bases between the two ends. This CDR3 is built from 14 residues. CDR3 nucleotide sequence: TGCAGTGCAGAGGACACTCAAAACTCCTACGAGCAGTACTTC. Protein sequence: CSAEDTQNSYEQYF.

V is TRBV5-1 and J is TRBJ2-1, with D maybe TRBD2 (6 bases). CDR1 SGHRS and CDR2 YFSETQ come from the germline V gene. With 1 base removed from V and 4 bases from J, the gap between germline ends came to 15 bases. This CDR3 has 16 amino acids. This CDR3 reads CASSLPLPGVYNEQFF. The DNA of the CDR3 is TGCGCCAGCAGCTTGCCTCTACCGGGGGTTTACAATGAGCAGTTCTTC.

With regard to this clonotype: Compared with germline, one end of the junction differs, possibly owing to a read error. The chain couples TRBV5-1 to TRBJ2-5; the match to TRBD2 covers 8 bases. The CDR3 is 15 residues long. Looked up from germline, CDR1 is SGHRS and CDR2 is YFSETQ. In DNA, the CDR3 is TGCGCCAGCAGCACACTAGCGGAAGGTGACGAGACCCAGCACTTC. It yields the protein CASSTLAEGDETQHF. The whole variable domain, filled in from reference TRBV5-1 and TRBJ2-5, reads KAGVTQTPRYLIKTRGQQVTLSCSPISGHRSVSWYQQTPGQGLQFLFEYFSETQRNKGNFPGRFSGRQFSNSRSEMNVSTLELGDSALYLCASSTLAEGDETQHFGPGTRLLVL.

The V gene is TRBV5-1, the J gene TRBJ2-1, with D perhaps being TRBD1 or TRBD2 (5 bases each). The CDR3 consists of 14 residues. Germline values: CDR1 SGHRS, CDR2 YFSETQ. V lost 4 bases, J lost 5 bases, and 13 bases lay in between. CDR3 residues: CASSPGTLNNEQFF. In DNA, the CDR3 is TGCGCCAGCAGCCCCGGGACCCTAAACAATGAGCAGTTCTTC.

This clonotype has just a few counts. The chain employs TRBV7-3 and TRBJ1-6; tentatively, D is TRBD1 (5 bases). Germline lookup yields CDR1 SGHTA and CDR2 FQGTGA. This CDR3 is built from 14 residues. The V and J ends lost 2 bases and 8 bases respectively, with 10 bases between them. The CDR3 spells CASSLGGVYSPLHF. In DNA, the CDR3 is TGTGCCAGCAGCTTAGGGGGGGTTTATTCACCCCTCCACTTT. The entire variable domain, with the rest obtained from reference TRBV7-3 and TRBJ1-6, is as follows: GAGVSQTPSNKVTEKGKYVELRCDPISGHTALYWYRQSLGQGPEFLIYFQGTGAADDSGLPNDRFFAVRPEGSVSTLKIQRTERGDSAVYLCASSLGGVYSPLHFGNGTRLTVT.

CDR3 amino acids: CASSLGSAGISPSFF. DNA of the CDR3: TGTGCCAGCAGCTTAGGTTCGGCAGGAATTTCCCCCTCTTTCTTT. J is TRBJ1-1 and V is TRBV7-8; D not certain. CDR1 is SGHVS, CDR2 FQNEAQ, per germline. This CDR3 has 15 residues. Trimming pared 1 base from V and 12 bases from J, leaving 21 bases between.

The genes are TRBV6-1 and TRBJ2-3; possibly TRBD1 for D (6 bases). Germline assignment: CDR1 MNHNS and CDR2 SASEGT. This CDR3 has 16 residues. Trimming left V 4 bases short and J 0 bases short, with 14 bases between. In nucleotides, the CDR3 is TGTGCCAGCAGTGCCAGGGGAAGGTCGAGCACAGATACGCAGTATTTT. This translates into CASSARGRSSTDTQYF.

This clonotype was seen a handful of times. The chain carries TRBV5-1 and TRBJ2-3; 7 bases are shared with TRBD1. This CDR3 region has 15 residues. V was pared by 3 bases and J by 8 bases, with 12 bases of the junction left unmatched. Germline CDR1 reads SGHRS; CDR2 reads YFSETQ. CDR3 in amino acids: CASSWDSVQAGTQYF. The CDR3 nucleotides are TGCGCCAGCAGCTGGGACAGCGTTCAGGCGGGTACGCAGTATTTT.

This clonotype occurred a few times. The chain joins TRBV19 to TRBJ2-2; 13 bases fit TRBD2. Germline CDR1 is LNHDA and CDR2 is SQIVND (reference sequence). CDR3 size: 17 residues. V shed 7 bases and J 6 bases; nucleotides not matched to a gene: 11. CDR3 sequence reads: CASIRTSGSVGAGELFF. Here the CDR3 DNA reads TGTGCCAGTATTAGGACTAGCGGGAGTGTGGGCGCCGGGGAGCTGTTTTTT.

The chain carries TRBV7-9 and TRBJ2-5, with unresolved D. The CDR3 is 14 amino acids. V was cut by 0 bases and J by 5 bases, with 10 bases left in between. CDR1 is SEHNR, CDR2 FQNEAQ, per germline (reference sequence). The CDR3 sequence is CASSLADRQETQYF. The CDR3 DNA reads TGTGCCAGCAGCTTAGCGGATCGCCAGGAGACCCAGTACTTC.

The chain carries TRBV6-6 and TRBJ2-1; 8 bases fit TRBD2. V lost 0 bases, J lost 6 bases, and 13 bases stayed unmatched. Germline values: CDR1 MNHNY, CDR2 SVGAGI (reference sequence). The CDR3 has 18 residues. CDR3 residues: CASSYSRGAGGGFNEQFF. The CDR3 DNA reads TGTGCCAGCAGTTACTCCCGGGGGGCGGGGGGCGGCTTCAATGAGCAGTTCTTC.

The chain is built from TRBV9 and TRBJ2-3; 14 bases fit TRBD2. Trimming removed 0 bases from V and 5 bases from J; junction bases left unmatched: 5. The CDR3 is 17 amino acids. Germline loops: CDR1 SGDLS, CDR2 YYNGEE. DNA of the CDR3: TGTGCCAGCAGCGTAGTCGGACTAGCGGGAGGTGAAGATACGCAGTATTTT. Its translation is CASSVVGLAGGEDTQYF.

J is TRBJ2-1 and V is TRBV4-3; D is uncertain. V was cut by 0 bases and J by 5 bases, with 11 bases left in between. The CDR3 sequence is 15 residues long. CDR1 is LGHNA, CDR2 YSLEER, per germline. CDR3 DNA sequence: TGCGCCAGCAGCCAAGATTACGGGCAGAACAATGAGCAGTTCTTC. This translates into CASSQDYGQNNEQFF.